The 29 T cell receptor beta chains below all came from one sample that was sequenced in a study of shared clonotypes between healthy human individuals. The protocol was immunoSEQ multiplex PCR, while the TCRdb copy is restricted to in-frame clones and leaves out a portion. The sample lists about 530,000 clones, roughly 95% occurring once. Material for sequencing was naive CD4+ T cells sorted from blood. The subset: CD45RA+ positively selected. The receptors originated from a woman aged 25 to 45 in good health.

The rearrangement joins TRBV19 to TRBJ1-5; 10 bases map to TRBD1. CDR3 size: 15 residues. Germline CDR1 reads LNHDA; CDR2 reads SQIVND (reference sequence). The V gene end was trimmed by 9 bases and the J gene end by 1 base; junction bases not matched to a gene: 6. The CDR3 DNA reads TGTGCCAGCCACAAGGGACAGGGGAGCAATCAGCCCCAGCATTTT. Encoded protein: CASHKGQGSNQPQHF.

This sequence joins TRBV5-5 and TRBJ1-5; TRBD1 is a possible D gene (5 bases). This CDR3 has 15 residues. Germline values: CDR1 SGHKS, CDR2 YYEKEE (reference sequence). V lost 0 bases and J 5 bases, leaving 12 bases between the germline ends. CDR3 nucleotide sequence: TGTGCCAGCAGCTTGGCCGGGGGGACCCATCAGCCCCAGCATTTT. Translating gives CASSLAGGTHQPQHF.

The chain combines TRBV2 with TRBJ2-4; D unclear. The germline V gene encodes CDR1 SNHLY and CDR2 FYNNEI. Between the trimmed V and J ends, which lost 4 bases and 0 bases, there was a span of 16 bases. This CDR3 has 17 residues. The chain's CDR3 is CASSVLLGDPAKNIQYF. In nucleotides, the CDR3 is TGTGCCAGCAGTGTTTTACTTGGCGATCCAGCCAAAAACATTCAGTACTTC. Based on the CDR3 plus reference TRBV2 and TRBJ2-4, the full variable domain is EPEVTQTPSHQVTQMGQEVILRCVPISNHLYFYWYRQILGQKVEFLVSFYNNEISEKSEIFDDQFSVERPDGSNFTLKIRSTKLEDSAMYFCASSVLLGDPAKNIQYFGAGTRLSVL.

The chain links TRBV29-1 to TRBJ1-1; 9 nucleotides line up with TRBD1. Per germline, CDR1 SQVTM and CDR2 ANQGSEA. V was clipped by 3 bases and J by 4 bases; unmatched bases: 0. This CDR3 contains 12 residues. DNA for the CDR3: TGCAGCGTTGAGGGACAGGGCACTGAAGCTTTCTTT. Translation: CSVEGQGTEAFF.

The genes are TRBV11-2 and TRBJ2-7; possibly TRBD2 for D (6 bases). The length of the CDR3 is 15 residues. The germline gives CDR1 SGHAT, CDR2 FQNNGV. With 5 bases removed from V and 4 bases from J, the gap between germline ends came to 18 bases. The CDR3 sequence: CASSLGGGFLYEQYF. CDR3 DNA sequence: TGTGCCAGCAGCCTTGGGGGAGGATTTTTATACGAGCAGTACTTC.

This rearrangement joins TRBV28 to TRBJ2-5; tentative D call: TRBD1 (5 bases). This CDR3 contains 11 residues. The V end lost 9 bases, the J end lost 3 bases, and 8 bases lay between the germline ends. Per germline, CDR1 MDHEN and CDR2 SYDVKM. CDR3 residues: CASQTEETQYF. The CDR3 DNA reads TGTGCCAGTCAGACAGAAGAGACCCAGTACTTC.

The CDR3 reads CAIRNQPGRTPLHF. The CDR3 bases are TGTGCCATCAGGAACCAGCCCGGCCGGACCCCCCTCCACTTT. The chain recombines TRBV10-3 with TRBJ1-6; no clear D gene. Germline loops: CDR1 ENHRY, CDR2 SYGVKD. Trimming pared 6 bases from V and 13 bases from J, leaving 19 bases between. The CDR3 runs to 14 residues.

This clone was detected only once. The chain employs TRBV9 and TRBJ1-1; perhaps TRBD1 as D (6 bases). The CDR3 totals 15 residues. Trimming removed 2 bases at V and 9 bases at J, with 20 bases between. Germline CDR1 is SGDLS and CDR2 is YYNGEE. CDR3 in amino acids: CASSVLGAGTSQAFF. CDR3 nucleotide sequence: TGTGCCAGCAGCGTCTTGGGAGCCGGGACATCCCAAGCTTTCTTT.

V is TRBV21-1 and J is TRBJ2-5; TRBD2 reflects the table's D call only, with no check against the DNA. TRBV21-1 is labeled a pseudogene. The CDR3 consists of 17 residues. CDR3 region: CASSKKGRAPQSYTQYF. In DNA, the CDR3 is TGTGCCAGCAGCAAGAAAGGGAGGGCGCCCCAAAGTTACACCCAGTACTTC.

The V gene is TRBV7-9, the J gene TRBJ2-2; 8 nucleotides agree with TRBD2. The CDR3 contains 18 residues. The germline gives CDR1 SEHNR, CDR2 FQNEAQ (reference sequence). J was trimmed by 4 bases and V by 5 bases; bases with no gene match: 15. The CDR3 here is CASSGTSRGVGGTGELFF. CDR3 coding DNA: TGTGCCAGCAGCGGGACTAGTCGGGGCGTAGGGGGCACCGGGGAGCTGTTTTTT.

This clone was found once. The rearrangement links TRBV4-1 to TRBJ1-2; D unresolved. V was pared by 0 bases and J by 5 bases, with 22 bases between. Germline CDR1 MGHRA, CDR2 YSYEKL. The CDR3 covers 18 residues. CDR3 in amino acids: CASSQDWVPTERRYGYTF. The CDR3 DNA is TGCGCCAGCAGCCAAGATTGGGTCCCGACCGAACGTCGGTATGGCTACACCTTC.

In nucleotides, the CDR3 is TGTGCCATCTCGCGGGAGAGCACAGATACGCAGTATTTT. Residues: CAISRESTDTQYF. The chain joins TRBV5-4 to TRBJ2-3; 7 bases line up with TRBD2. The germline CDR1 and CDR2 sequences are SGHNT and YYREEE (reference sequence). This CDR3 contains 13 residues. Losses at the gene ends were 9 bases for V and 0 bases for J; bases not matched to a gene: 4.

The rearrangement uses TRBV5-1 and TRBJ2-5; 12 bases fit TRBD2. The DNA end favors TRBJ2-7, so the J call may be wrong. CDR3 size: 17 residues. Germline V gene lookup returns CDR1 SGHRS and CDR2 YFSETQ. DNA of the CDR3: TGCGCCAGCAGCTTGTTGCTAGCGGGAGGGCCGGGGTACGAGCAGTACTTC. This codes for CASSLLLAGGPGYEQYF.

This clone was counted a single time. This chain links TRBV2 with TRBJ2-1; TRBD1 aligns across 12 bases. This CDR3 has 15 residues. Germline trimming cut 4 bases from V and 8 bases from J; bases unmatched to any gene: 6. Germline CDR1 and CDR2: SNHLY and FYNNEI. The CDR3 region has the DNA TGTGCCAGCAGTGCCGGGACAGGGGGCTTTGATGAGCAGTTCTTC. Amino acids: CASSAGTGGFDEQFF.

The V call is TRBV6-1, the J call TRBJ2-7; TRBD1 matches 9 bases. The CDR3 is made up of 16 amino acids. Trimming at V came to 4 bases and at J to 7 bases, leaving 14 bases not matched to a gene. The germline V gene encodes CDR1 MNHNS and CDR2 SASEGT. The CDR3 region is CASSGQGVREPREQYF. Written as DNA, the CDR3 is TGTGCCAGCAGTGGACAGGGGGTGCGGGAGCCGCGGGAGCAGTACTTC.

The rearrangement uses TRBV28 and TRBJ1-5, with D unresolved. The germline gives CDR1 MDHEN, CDR2 SYDVKM. Trimming removed 6 bases from V and 5 bases from J, with 11 bases in between. The CDR3 is made up of 13 amino acids. The CDR3: CASRSEADQPQHF. DNA of the CDR3: TGTGCCAGCAGGTCGGAGGCGGATCAGCCCCAGCATTTT.

This chain uses TRBV5-5 with TRBJ2-7, with 7 bases identical to TRBD1. The CDR3 spans 16 residues. Germline lookup yields CDR1 SGHKS and CDR2 YYEKEE (reference sequence). The ends lost 3 bases at V and 2 bases at J; junction bases unmatched: 11. The CDR3 is CASSSRIRDSPYEQYF. CDR3 DNA: TGTGCCAGCAGCTCACGAATCCGGGACAGCCCCTACGAGCAGTACTTC.

The rearrangement uses TRBV11-2 and TRBJ2-1, with 10 bases fitting TRBD2. Germline V gene sequence: CDR1 SGHAT, CDR2 FQNNGV. This CDR3 has 16 residues. V was clipped by 5 bases and J by 10 bases; unmatched bases: 14. Here the CDR3 DNA reads TGTGCCAGCAGCCGATCTCGCCTAGCGGGAGCCTCGGAGCAGTTCTTC. Its protein product is CASSRSRLAGASEQFF. Full variable domain (missing parts from reference TRBV11-2 and TRBJ2-1): EAGVAQSPRYKIIEKRQSVAFWCNPISGHATLYWYQQILGQGPKLLIQFQNNGVVDDSQLPKDRFSAERLKGVDSTLKIQPAKLEDSAVYLCASSRSRLAGASEQFFGPGTRLTVL.

This clone has only one observation. The rearrangement joins TRBV19 to TRBJ1-5, with TRBD1 identical over 9 bases. CDR3 size: 15 residues. CDR1 and CDR2 from the germline V gene are LNHDA and SQIVND (reference sequence). Trimming cost V 1 base and J 7 bases; bases outside gene matches: 5. CDR3 sequence (DNA): TGTGCCAGTAGTATAGGGGGACAGGGCGGGCAGCCCCAGCATTTT. Protein sequence: CASSIGGQGGQPQHF.

The rearrangement joins TRBV14 to TRBJ2-7; tentative D call: TRBD2 (5 bases). The CDR3 runs to 13 residues. Germline lookup yields CDR1 SGHDN and CDR2 FVKESK. Trimming took off 7 bases at V and 3 bases at J, with 13 bases between the two ends. CDR3 DNA: TGTGCCAGCAAGCGGTACGGAGACTACGAGCAGTACTTC. This codes for CASKRYGDYEQYF.

The chain combines TRBV25-1 with TRBJ2-1, with TRBD1 as a possible D gene (5 bases). The CDR3 runs 12 residues. Between the trimmed V and J ends, which lost 4 bases and 12 bases, there was a span of 13 bases. Germline CDR1 is MGHDK and CDR2 is SYGVNS. CDR3 nucleotides: TGTGCCAGCAGTGGATCAGGGCCCTGGCAGTTCTTC. This encodes CASSGSGPWQFF.

The chain employs TRBV2 and TRBJ2-7; D might be TRBD2 (6 bases). The germline V and J ends were trimmed by 7 bases and 1 base, with 17 bases remaining between them. Looked up from germline, CDR1 is SNHLY and CDR2 is FYNNEI. The CDR3 extends over 15 amino acids. As DNA, the CDR3 is TGTGCCAGCACCCCCCTGGGGGGACCGTCCTACGAGCAGTACTTC. As protein: CASTPLGGPSYEQYF.

This clone came up once. V gene TRBV5-6 combines with J gene TRBJ2-5, with D possibly matching TRBD2 (6 bases). From germline, CDR1 is SGHDT and CDR2 YYEEEE. The CDR3 extends over 17 amino acids. Trimming took off 4 bases at V and 0 bases at J, with 19 bases between the two ends. The CDR3 region has the DNA TGTGCCAGCAGCCGCGGAGGGGCCCTCAGGTACCAAGAGACCCAGTACTTC. This encodes CASSRGGALRYQETQYF.

The rearrangement uses TRBV10-3 and TRBJ1-5; TRBD1 matches 9 bases. This CDR3 has 15 amino acids. V was clipped by 4 bases and J by 4 bases; unmatched bases: 5. Looked up from germline, CDR1 is ENHRY and CDR2 is SYGVKD. The CDR3 nucleotides read TGTGCCATCAGTGCCCCGGGACAGGGTAATCAGCCCCAGCATTTT. Residues: CAISAPGQGNQPQHF.

The chain is built from TRBV18 and TRBJ2-3, with a weak D call TRBD2 (6 bases). In germline, CDR1 is KGHSH, CDR2 LQKENI. The CDR3 length is 15 residues. V lost 4 bases and J 2 bases, leaving 13 bases between the germline ends. The CDR3 is CASSLGTGDTDTQYF. DNA of the CDR3: TGTGCCAGCTCACTGGGAACGGGAGACACAGATACGCAGTATTTT.

The rearrangement joins TRBV28 to TRBJ2-7, with D tentatively TRBD1 (5 bases). The germline CDR1 and CDR2 sequences are MDHEN and SYDVKM. V lost 1 base to trimming and J lost 4 bases, with 14 bases between them. CDR3 length equals 15 residues. CDR3 DNA: TGTGCCAGCAGTTTATATATCCAGGGTTTTTACGAGCAGTACTTC. Its protein product is CASSLYIQGFYEQYF.

The chain links TRBV29-1 to TRBJ2-7; 10 bases agree with TRBD1. The length of the CDR3 is 15 residues. V shed 7 bases, J shed 4 bases, and the junction held 13 bases outside the gene matches. Germline lookup yields CDR1 SQVTM and CDR2 ANQGSEA. CDR3 in DNA: TGCAGCGCCCGAGGTGGGGACAGGGGAGTTTACGAGCAGTACTTC. This gives the protein CSARGGDRGVYEQYF.

The chain carries TRBV11-2 and TRBJ2-3; 7 nucleotides align to TRBD2. CDR1 and CDR2 (germline): SGHAT, FQNNGV. CDR3 length: 14 amino acids. The ends lost 5 bases at V and 4 bases at J; junction bases unmatched: 6. The CDR3 loop reads CASSVSGIPDTQYF. CDR3 in DNA: TGTGCCAGCAGCGTGAGCGGGATCCCAGATACGCAGTATTTT.

The V and J genes are TRBV6-1 and TRBJ2-7, with 8 nucleotides matching TRBD2. Germline V gene data show CDR1 as MNHNS and CDR2 as SASEGT. This CDR3 is 14 amino acids long. The J segment lost 5 bases and the V segment lost 2 bases, leaving 5 bases of the junction unmatched. CDR3 bases: TGTGCCAGCAGTGAACTAGCGGGTCTCGACGAGCAGTACTTC. This translates into CASSELAGLDEQYF.